The sequence of this T cell receptor beta chain was determined in a study of long-term antiretroviral therapy in people with HIV. Study results and caveats: Dominating the repertoire at all time points were the clones that expanded before ART.

This was the immunoSEQ v3.0 assay at survey level. Profiling relied on immunoSEQ multiplex PCR, and the TCRdb table lists in-frame clones only, not all of them. Of roughly 18,000 clones listed, 91% are singletons. This clone was counted a single time. Its antigen is still unknown. The V and J ends lost 3 bases and 2 bases, in that order; junction bases with no gene match: 1. The CDR3 is 14 residues long. The V gene's germline CDR1 is SGHTA and CDR2 FQGNSA. The source is a man aged 50-59 years with HIV. The chain combines TRBV7-2 with TRBJ1-5, with 7 positions matching TRBD1. The sample was unsorted PBMCs, taken 3 years after starting antiretroviral therapy. The DNA for the CDR3 is TGTGCCAGCAGCTTGGGGACAGGCAATCAGCCCCAGCATTTT. It yields the protein CASSLGTGNQPQHF.